These 25 T cell receptor beta chains originate from one sample sequenced in a study of T-cell reconstitution after alpha-beta-depleted transplantation in children. This sample's TCRbeta library carried unique molecular identifier barcodes. From the PCR reads, TCRdb called clonotypes with MiXCR, one entry per CDR3 protein. The sample yields about 610,000 distinct CDR3 sequences, 10% to 13% seen once. The sequencing used PBMCs from the stem cell graft donor, collected from the stem cell graft. Receptor source: a human donor who donated a stem cell graft to a child with acute myeloid leukemia.

This sequence joins TRBV20-1 and TRBJ2-2; TRBD2 agrees at 8 bases. Germline values: CDR1 DFQATT, CDR2 SNEGSKA (reference sequence). Trimming took 5 bases from V and 8 from J; bases not matched to a gene: 13. This CDR3 comprises 15 residues. DNA of the CDR3: TGCAGTGCTCCCACCCCGGCGGGAGGTGGGGGGGAGCTGTTTTTT. Translated, it gives CSAPTPAGGGGELFF.

This clonotype has a handful of counts. The chain combines TRBV11-2 with TRBJ2-7; TRBD1 matches 10 bases. V lost 3 bases and J lost 3; bases outside the gene matches: 5. This CDR3 has 15 residues. From germline, CDR1 is SGHAT and CDR2 FQNNGV. CDR3: CASSFSGQGIYEQYF. CDR3 nucleotides: TGTGCCAGCAGCTTCTCGGGACAGGGGATCTACGAGCAGTACTTC. The variable domain in full, completed from reference TRBV11-2 and TRBJ2-7, reads EAGVAQSPRYKIIEKRQSVAFWCNPISGHATLYWYQQILGQGPKLLIQFQNNGVVDDSQLPKDRFSAERLKGVDSTLKIQPAKLEDSAVYLCASSFSGQGIYEQYFGPGTRLTVT.

This clonotype showed up many times. The genes are TRBV20-1 and TRBJ2-7; 10 bases match TRBD2. Germline CDR1 DFQATT, CDR2 SNEGSKA (reference sequence). The CDR3 totals 14 residues. Unmatched junction bases numbered 3, after V lost 4 bases and J lost 0 bases. The CDR3: CSAISGGSSYEQYF. The CDR3 coding sequence is TGCAGTGCTATTAGCGGGGGGAGCTCCTACGAGCAGTACTTC.

This clonotype is categorized as medium-sized (0.01 to 0.1%). The V gene is TRBV10-2, the J gene TRBJ2-7, with 7 nucleotides matching TRBD1. The CDR3 covers 13 residues. Germline values: CDR1 WSHSY, CDR2 SAAADI. J lost 2 bases, V lost 10 bases, and 8 bases had no gene match. The CDR3 spells CATAPDRAYEQYF. As DNA, the CDR3 is TGCGCCACCGCCCCAGACAGGGCCTACGAGCAGTACTTC.

The V and J genes are TRBV7-2 and TRBJ1-3; no definite D call. The V and J ends lost 4 bases and 0 bases respectively, with 13 bases between them. The CDR3 has 16 amino acids. CDR1 and CDR2 from the germline V gene are SGHTA and FQGNSA. CDR3 nucleotides: TGTGCCAGCAGCTCCCCGACATATAGCTCTGGAAACACCATATATTTT. Translated, it gives CASSSPTYSSGNTIYF.

The CDR3 sequence: CASSFRRREGFYNEQFF. The CDR3 DNA follows: TGTGCCAGCAGTTTTCGGAGGCGGGAGGGATTTTACAATGAGCAGTTCTTC. The chain joins TRBV12-3 or TRBV12-4 to TRBJ2-1; TRBD2 matches at 9 bases. V trimming: 3 bases; J trimming: 4 bases; junction bases outside the gene matches: 10. The CDR3 consists of 17 residues.

This clonotype was recorded a few times. The chain links TRBV5-1 to TRBJ2-5; D unclear. This CDR3 has 14 residues. Germline CDR1 reads SGHRS; CDR2 reads YFSETQ. V was shortened by 0 bases and J by 3 bases, with 9 bases between the two germline ends. CDR3 in amino acids: CASSLGGEKETQYF. CDR3 sequence (DNA): TGCGCCAGCAGCTTGGGTGGGGAAAAAGAGACCCAGTACTTC. The whole variable domain, filled in from reference TRBV5-1 and TRBJ2-5, reads KAGVTQTPRYLIKTRGQQVTLSCSPISGHRSVSWYQQTPGQGLQFLFEYFSETQRNKGNFPGRFSGRQFSNSRSEMNVSTLELGDSALYLCASSLGGEKETQYFGPGTRLLVL.

The chain carries TRBV20-1 and TRBJ1-1; TRBD1 matches at 8 bases. Germline assignment: CDR1 DFQATT and CDR2 SNEGSKA (reference sequence). This CDR3 spans 12 amino acids. The V segment lost 5 bases and the J segment 6 bases; nucleotides outside the gene matches: 5. The CDR3 sequence is CSAWTGRAEAFF. The DNA for the CDR3 is TGCAGTGCTTGGACAGGGCGGGCTGAAGCTTTCTTT.

The chain recombines TRBV20-1 with TRBJ1-5, with unresolved D. CDR1 is DFQATT, CDR2 SNEGSKA, per germline (reference sequence). The CDR3 covers 13 residues. Deletions cut 3 bases from V and 2 bases from J, with 8 bases between. The CDR3 spells CSARGSGNQPQHF. CDR3 DNA sequence: TGCAGTGCTAGGGGTAGCGGCAATCAGCCCCAGCATTTT.

This chain joins TRBV7-3 and TRBJ1-1, with a possible D match to TRBD1 (6 bases). The germline V gene has CDR1 SGHTA and CDR2 FQGTGA. V was trimmed by 3 bases and J by 5 bases, leaving 16 bases between them. This CDR3 region has 15 residues. The CDR3: CASSFEGGRLTEAFF. DNA for the CDR3: TGTGCCAGCAGCTTCGAGGGGGGGCGTTTAACTGAAGCTTTCTTT.

The genes are TRBV29-1 and TRBJ2-7; TRBD1 is a possible D gene (5 bases). Deletions cut 7 bases from V and 0 bases from J, with 13 bases between. Germline V lookup: CDR1 SQVTM, CDR2 ANQGSEA. This CDR3 spans 13 amino acids. CDR3 nucleotides: TGCAGCGCAACCACAGGAAACTCCTACGAGCAGTACTTC. Protein: CSATTGNSYEQYF.

This sequence joins TRBV21-1 and TRBJ1-1. TRBV21-1 is a listed pseudogene. The CDR3 is 12 amino acids. This chain's CDR3 is CASSKDESEAFF. CDR3 in DNA: TGTGCCAGCAGCAAAGATGAATCTGAAGCTTTCTTT.

CDR3 nucleotide sequence: TGTGCCAGCAGTGATGGGGTAAGCAATCAGCCCCAGCATTTT. Translated: CASSDGVSNQPQHF. The chain couples TRBV2 to TRBJ1-5; no clear D gene. This CDR3 is built from 14 residues. The V end lost 3 bases, the J end lost 1 base, and 7 bases lay between the germline ends. Germline V CDR1 and CDR2: SNHLY, FYNNEI.

The chain combines TRBV9 with TRBJ2-3, with 10 bases lining up with TRBD2. Unmatched junction bases numbered 11, after V lost 0 bases and J lost 7 bases. CDR3 length equals 17 residues. The germline V gene encodes CDR1 SGDLS and CDR2 YYNGEE. The CDR3 DNA sequence: TGTGCCAGCAGCGTAGCTGGGTCTAGCGGGAGTCGATATACGCAGTATTTT. Residues: CASSVAGSSGSRYTQYF. Complete variable domain (other parts from reference TRBV9 and TRBJ2-3): DSGVTQTPKHLITATGQRVTLRCSPRSGDLSVYWYQQSLDQGLQFLIQYYNGEERAKGNILERFSAQQFPDLHSELNLSSLELGDSALYFCASSVAGSSGSRYTQYFGPGTRLTVL.

This clonotype was seen many times. The CDR3 is CASSLAGRDTQYF. Here the CDR3 DNA reads TGTGCCAGCAGCTTAGCGGGTAGGGATACGCAGTATTTT. The genes are TRBV7-9 and TRBJ2-3; no clear D. The V end lost 0 bases, the J end lost 6 bases, and 7 bases lay between the germline ends. This CDR3 is built from 13 residues. Germline V gene lookup returns CDR1 SEHNR and CDR2 FQNEAQ (reference sequence).

This clonotype appeared many times. J is TRBJ2-3 and V is TRBV6-1, with D possibly being TRBD1 or TRBD2 (5 bases each). Germline loops: CDR1 MNHNS, CDR2 SASEGT. The CDR3 covers 15 residues. Trimming cost V 6 bases and J 2 bases, with 15 bases left between them. CDR3 protein: CASSGADGTTDTQYF. CDR3 sequence (DNA): TGTGCCAGCAGCGGGGCGGATGGAACCACAGATACGCAGTATTTT.

J is TRBJ2-4 and V is TRBV20-1; 7 nucleotides match TRBD2. Germline CDR1 DFQATT, CDR2 SNEGSKA (reference sequence). This CDR3 region has 13 residues. V lost 3 bases and J lost 8; bases outside the gene matches: 7. CDR3 DNA: TGCAGTGCTAGTGCGGGAGCGGTGGACATTCAGTACTTC. Its protein product is CSASAGAVDIQYF.

The sample holds a few counts of this clonotype. The rearrangement links TRBV30 to TRBJ2-4; D perhaps matches TRBD2 (5 bases). V dropped 1 base and J dropped 8 bases, with 6 bases sitting between them. The length of the CDR3 is 11 residues. Germline assignment: CDR1 GTSNPN and CDR2 SVGIG (reference sequence). The DNA for the CDR3 is TGTGCCTGGAGTGGGGGAGACATTCAGTACTTC. Its translation: CAWSGGDIQYF.

In this sample, this clonotype turned up a few times. V and J are TRBV28 and TRBJ2-2; 7 nucleotides match TRBD2. The CDR3 has 17 residues. Trimming removed 2 bases from V and 4 bases from J; junction bases left unmatched: 10. Germline loops: CDR1 MDHEN, CDR2 SYDVKM. This CDR3 reads CASSLGPLAAITGELFF. CDR3 in DNA: TGTGCCAGCAGTTTAGGCCCCCTAGCGGCAATCACCGGGGAGCTGTTTTTT.

In its sample, this clonotype was seen many times. The chain couples TRBV20-1 to TRBJ2-7; D is unclear. V gave up 0 bases and J gave up 0 bases, with 9 bases separating them. The CDR3 spans 14 residues. Germline loops: CDR1 DFQATT, CDR2 SNEGSKA (reference sequence). CDR3: CSARDQESSYEQYF. The DNA of the CDR3 is TGCAGTGCTAGAGATCAGGAGAGCTCCTACGAGCAGTACTTC.

This clonotype occurred a few times. The rearrangement uses TRBV7-2 and TRBJ2-7, with 12 bases lining up with TRBD2. V was pared by 6 bases and J by 2 bases, with 5 bases of the junction left unmatched. In germline, CDR1 is SGHTA, CDR2 FQGNSA. The CDR3 is 15 amino acids. This CDR3 reads CASRLGLAGTYEQYF. The CDR3 DNA reads TGTGCCAGCAGACTCGGACTAGCGGGAACCTACGAGCAGTACTTC.

The chain couples TRBV28 to TRBJ2-3, with D unclear. The length of the CDR3 is 15 residues. V shed 5 bases and J shed 2 bases, with 14 bases lying between them. Germline lookup yields CDR1 MDHEN and CDR2 SYDVKM. The chain's CDR3 is CASSHIEFPTDTQYF. The CDR3 bases are TGTGCCAGCAGTCATATCGAATTCCCCACAGATACGCAGTATTTT.

V is TRBV7-9 and J is TRBJ2-2; no definite D call. The CDR3 loop spans 14 amino acids. Between the trimmed V and J ends, which lost 6 bases and 0 bases, there was a span of 8 bases. Germline CDR1 SEHNR, CDR2 FQNEAQ (reference sequence). The CDR3 loop is CASSVNANTGELFF. The CDR3 nucleotides are TGTGCCAGCAGTGTTAATGCGAACACCGGGGAGCTGTTTTTT.

The V and J genes are TRBV7-9 and TRBJ2-7; 7 bases map to TRBD2. This CDR3 has 15 residues. With 5 bases clipped from V and 3 bases from J, the junction kept 10 bases outside the gene matches. Germline CDR1 is SEHNR and CDR2 is FQNEAQ (reference sequence). CDR3 in DNA: TGTGCCAGCAGCCCGGATGGTAGCGGGTTCTACGAGCAGTACTTC. This codes for CASSPDGSGFYEQYF.

The CDR3 DNA follows: TGTGCCAGCCGTATGGGGGTCGGCTTTAGCCAGCCCCAGCATTTT. Translation: CASRMGVGFSQPQHF. The J gene is TRBJ1-5, the V gene TRBV12-3 or TRBV12-4, with TRBD1 as a possible D gene (5 bases). This CDR3 region has 15 residues. V lost 8 bases, J lost 7 bases, and 21 bases lay in between.